The next 32 T cell receptor beta chains were all read from a single sample in a study of blood T cell repertoires in COVID-19. Here immunoSEQ multiplex PCR was the method, and the copy in TCRdb shows in-frame clones only, minus some. The sample lists 250,000 to 400,000 clones, roughly 88% occurring once. The sequenced sample consisted of peripheral blood. These receptors originate from a woman aged 25 to 39 with COVID-19, enrolled during active disease.

The rearrangement uses TRBV19 and TRBJ2-1; 12 nucleotides agree with TRBD2. In germline, CDR1 is LNHDA, CDR2 SQIVND (reference sequence). The length of the CDR3 is 13 residues. V lost 7 bases, J lost 8 bases, and 3 bases stayed unmatched. CDR3 sequence (DNA): TGTGCCAGTACGACTAGCGGGAGTGATGAGCAGTTCTTC. Amino acids: CASTTSGSDEQFF.

V and J are TRBV5-4 and TRBJ2-5; 8 nucleotides match TRBD1. This CDR3 comprises 16 residues. The germline V gene has CDR1 SGHNT and CDR2 YYREEE (reference sequence). With V trimmed by 3 bases and J by 5 bases, 12 bases remained unmatched. CDR3 loop: CASSSKTGAPGETQYF. DNA of the CDR3: TGTGCCAGCAGCTCAAAGACAGGGGCGCCGGGGGAGACCCAGTACTTC.

The rearrangement joins TRBV19 to TRBJ2-1, with 8 bases lining up with TRBD2. Germline CDR1 reads LNHDA; CDR2 reads SQIVND (reference sequence). The CDR3 covers 15 residues. Trimming at V came to 1 base and at J to 4 bases, leaving 3 bases not matched to a gene. CDR3 bases: TGTGCCAGTAGTATAGGGTCTAGCGGGTACAATGAGCAGTTCTTC. Protein: CASSIGSSGYNEQFF.

V gene TRBV5-4 combines with J gene TRBJ1-1; TRBD1 aligns across 8 bases. The germline V gene encodes CDR1 SGHNT and CDR2 YYREEE (reference sequence). The ends lost 3 bases at V and 6 bases at J; junction bases unmatched: 10. The CDR3 runs 15 residues. The chain's CDR3 is CASSSQQGEFAEAFF. CDR3 DNA sequence: TGTGCCAGCAGCTCGCAACAGGGGGAGTTCGCTGAAGCTTTCTTT.

V and J are TRBV3-1 (or the pseudogene TRBV3-2) and TRBJ2-2, with 8 bases lining up with TRBD1. This CDR3 spans 17 amino acids. Losses at the gene ends were 4 bases for V and 3 bases for J; bases not matched to a gene: 10. CDR1 and CDR2 from the germline V gene are LGHDT and YNNKEL (reference sequence). The CDR3 reads CASSPDRGTVDTGELFF. The CDR3 region has the DNA TGTGCCAGCAGCCCCGACAGGGGAACGGTGGACACCGGGGAGCTGTTTTTT.

V gene TRBV15 combines with J gene TRBJ1-3; 8 bases agree with TRBD1. V shed 0 bases and J 4 bases; nucleotides not matched to a gene: 5. The germline gives CDR1 LNHNV, CDR2 YYDKDF (reference sequence). The CDR3 spans 16 residues. CDR3 sequence (DNA): TGTGCCACCAGCAGAGATAGGACAGGGTTGGGAAACACCATATATTTT. Translated: CATSRDRTGLGNTIYF. Complete variable domain (other parts from reference TRBV15 and TRBJ1-3): DAMVIQNPRYQVTQFGKPVTLSCSQTLNHNVMYWYQQKSSQAPKLLFHYYDKDFNNEADTPDNFQSRRPNTSFCFLDIRSPGLGDTAMYLCATSRDRTGLGNTIYFGEGSWLTVV.

The CDR3: CASSLSQFGTGYNEQFF. The CDR3, as DNA: TGTGCCAGCAGTTTATCCCAGTTCGGGACAGGCTACAATGAGCAGTTCTTC. The rearrangement uses TRBV28 and TRBJ2-1, with 8 bases aligning to TRBD1. This CDR3 comprises 17 residues. Germline CDR1 reads MDHEN; CDR2 reads SYDVKM. V lost 1 base and J lost 3; bases outside the gene matches: 8.

The rearrangement uses TRBV10-3 and TRBJ1-2; possible D gene TRBD1, 6 bases. Trimming shortened V by 8 bases and J by 4 bases, and 11 bases separated the two germline ends. The length of the CDR3 is 12 residues. The germline CDR1 and CDR2 sequences are ENHRY and SYGVKD. This CDR3 is CAISGGLYGYTF. CDR3 nucleotides: TGTGCCATCTCGGGGGGCCTCTATGGCTACACCTTC.

The chain uses TRBV5-4 and TRBJ2-2, with 9 bases aligning to TRBD1. The V gene's germline CDR1 is SGHNT and CDR2 YYREEE (reference sequence). CDR3 length: 16 amino acids. The V segment lost 3 bases and the J segment 2 bases; nucleotides outside the gene matches: 5. The CDR3: CASSSGGQGNTGELFF. In DNA, the CDR3 is TGTGCCAGCAGCTCGGGGGGACAGGGTAACACCGGGGAGCTGTTTTTT.

The chain links TRBV2 to TRBJ1-3, with D possibly TRBD1 on 6 matching bases. This CDR3 has 15 amino acids. The V end was cut by 8 bases, the J end by 0 bases, with 14 bases between. Per the germline V gene, CDR1 is SNHLY and CDR2 is FYNNEI. CDR3 nucleotides: TGTGCCAGCGCGCCAGGGGACCGCTCTGGAAACACCATATATTTT. Translation: CASAPGDRSGNTIYF.

As concerns this clone: Other DNA sequences of this sample code for an identical CDR3. The V and J genes are TRBV7-2 and TRBJ2-7; 8 bases map to TRBD2. CDR1 SGHTA and CDR2 FQGNSA come from the germline V gene. The V and J ends lost 1 base and 2 bases, in that order; junction bases with no gene match: 1. This CDR3 spans 14 amino acids. CDR3 bases: TGTGCCAGCAGCTTAGGGGGACTAGCCTACGAGCAGTACTTC. Its protein product is CASSLGGLAYEQYF.

The chain links TRBV3-1 (or the pseudogene TRBV3-2) to TRBJ2-5; 10 bases fit TRBD2. Germline CDR1 and CDR2: LGHDT and YNNKEL (reference sequence). The CDR3 runs 16 residues. Trimming at V came to 1 base and at J to 3 bases, leaving 5 bases not matched to a gene. CDR3 sequence: CASSQVTSGVKETQYF. The CDR3 DNA is TGTGCCAGCAGCCAAGTAACTAGCGGGGTCAAAGAGACCCAGTACTTC.

The CDR3 DNA is TGTGCCAGCAGTGAATCGACTAGCGGGGTCTACGAGCAGTACTTC. Protein: CASSESTSGVYEQYF. This chain connects TRBV2 to TRBJ2-7; TRBD2 matches 11 bases. Germline trimming cut 2 bases from V and 3 bases from J; bases unmatched to any gene: 3. The germline CDR1 and CDR2 sequences are SNHLY and FYNNEI. The CDR3 runs 15 residues.

This chain connects TRBV28 to TRBJ1-5; D is undetermined. Germline loops: CDR1 MDHEN, CDR2 SYDVKM. This CDR3 has 12 residues. Trimming took 6 bases from V and 3 from J, leaving 6 bases between them. CDR3 in DNA: TGTGCCAGCAGACAACCCAATCAGCCCCAGCATTTT. Translating it yields CASRQPNQPQHF.

V gene TRBV7-9 combines with J gene TRBJ1-5, with 7 bases lining up with TRBD1. V shed 5 bases and J 3 bases; nucleotides not matched to a gene: 4. This CDR3 has 14 amino acids. Germline V gene lookup returns CDR1 SEHNR and CDR2 FQNEAQ (reference sequence). CDR3: CASSPGTVNQPQHF. The CDR3 nucleotides are TGTGCCAGCAGCCCCGGGACAGTCAATCAGCCCCAGCATTTT.

The J gene is TRBJ2-7, the V gene TRBV5-1, with 10 bases aligning to TRBD1. The CDR3 sequence is 15 residues long. With V trimmed by 1 base and J by 4 bases, 5 bases remained unmatched. Per germline, CDR1 SGHRS and CDR2 YFSETQ. The CDR3 spells CASSLRQGAGYEQYF. As DNA, the CDR3 is TGCGCCAGCAGCTTGCGACAGGGGGCTGGGTACGAGCAGTACTTC. Variable domain in full (rest from reference TRBV5-1 and TRBJ2-7): KAGVTQTPRYLIKTRGQQVTLSCSPISGHRSVSWYQQTPGQGLQFLFEYFSETQRNKGNFPGRFSGRQFSNSRSEMNVSTLELGDSALYLCASSLRQGAGYEQYFGPGTRLTVT.

This clone was seen just once. The genes are TRBV6-5 and TRBJ2-5; a possible D gene is TRBD2 (5 bases). This CDR3 comprises 16 residues. Per germline, CDR1 MNHEY and CDR2 SVGAGI. V lost 3 bases and J 5 bases, leaving 19 bases between the germline ends. CDR3 in amino acids: CASSYTRFEGRETQYF. The DNA for the CDR3 is TGTGCCAGCAGTTATACCCGATTTGAGGGCCGGGAGACCCAGTACTTC.

V and J are TRBV29-1 and TRBJ1-1; D may be TRBD1 (5 bases). Germline V lookup: CDR1 SQVTM, CDR2 ANQGSEA. V was pared by 3 bases and J by 2 bases, with 19 bases between. The CDR3 is 16 amino acids. CDR3 coding DNA: TGCAGCGTTGAGAATGCCGGGCAGGGAAGAAACACTGAAGCTTTCTTT. Translated, it gives CSVENAGQGRNTEAFF.

In this sample, this clone turned up once. The chain has TRBV7-8 and TRBJ1-2; a possible D gene is TRBD1 (6 bases). Between the trimmed V and J ends, which lost 1 base and 8 bases, there was a span of 20 bases. CDR1 is SGHVS and CDR2 is FQNEAQ in the germline V gene. The length of the CDR3 is 16 residues. CDR3 bases: TGTGCCAGCAGCTTAGGTGCTAGGGGGAATTGGGGAGGCTACACCTTC. The encoded protein is CASSLGARGNWGGYTF. Based on the CDR3 plus reference TRBV7-8 and TRBJ1-2, the full variable domain is GAGVSQSPRYKVAKRGQDVALRCDPISGHVSLFWYQQALGQGPEFLTYFQNEAQLDKSGLPSDRFFAERPEGSVSTLKIQRTQQEDSAVYLCASSLGARGNWGGYTFGSGTRLTVV.

For the CDR3, the DNA is TGTGCCAGCAGTTTATCCCCCGACAGGCCTAATAACTATGGCTACACCTTC. Amino acids: CASSLSPDRPNNYGYTF. The J gene is TRBJ1-2, the V gene TRBV27, with D possibly matching TRBD1 (6 bases). CDR3 size: 17 residues. Germline CDR1 reads MNHEY; CDR2 reads SMNVEV (reference sequence). The germline V and J ends were trimmed by 0 bases and 1 base, with 15 bases remaining between them.

This chain links TRBV12-3 or TRBV12-4 with TRBJ2-7, with a weak D call TRBD2 (7 bases). V was cut by 3 bases and J by 6 bases, with 12 bases left in between. CDR3 length equals 13 residues. Written as DNA, the CDR3 is TGTGCCAGCAGTTTTGCGGGGGCAGCCGAGCAGTACTTC. Translating it yields CASSFAGAAEQYF.

This clone was counted once. The chain has TRBV7-8 and TRBJ1-3; 11 nucleotides agree with TRBD1. V dropped 1 base and J dropped 3; count of bases not matched to a gene: 2. CDR3 length equals 16 residues. The germline gives CDR1 SGHVS, CDR2 FQNEAQ. The CDR3 reads CASSLGGTGGGNTIYF. The CDR3 DNA follows: TGTGCCAGCAGCTTAGGGGGGACAGGGGGTGGAAACACCATATATTTT.

This clone was seen just once. The rearrangement joins TRBV29-1 to TRBJ2-3; no clear D. The V and J ends lost 6 bases and 2 bases respectively, with 18 bases between them. Per the germline V gene, CDR1 is SQVTM and CDR2 is ANQGSEA. CDR3 size: 15 residues. This CDR3 reads CSVLSSAPPTDTQYF. In DNA form, the CDR3 reads TGCAGCGTCCTGTCTAGTGCCCCCCCCACAGATACGCAGTATTTT.

To note about this clone: The germline gene is not matched at one end of the junction; a read error may be the cause. The chain uses TRBV7-8 and TRBJ1-1; 7 bases align to TRBD1. The germline gives CDR1 SGHVS, CDR2 FQNEAQ. This CDR3 has 12 residues. CDR3 DNA: TGTGCCAGCAGCTTAGAACAGGGGAGTACTCTCTTT. Translating gives CASSLEQGSTLF.

The chain links TRBV7-2 to TRBJ1-5; perhaps TRBD1 as D (6 bases). Germline CDR1 is SGHTA and CDR2 is FQGNSA. The CDR3 loop spans 15 amino acids. V lost 1 base to trimming and J lost 7 bases, with 14 bases between them. The CDR3 protein is CASSLGAIRGQPQHF. The CDR3 DNA reads TGTGCCAGCAGCTTAGGCGCTATAAGGGGGCAGCCCCAGCATTTT. The variable domain in full, with the rest retrieved from reference TRBV7-2 and TRBJ1-5, is GAGVSQSPSNKVTEKGKDVELRCDPISGHTALYWYRQSLGQGLEFLIYFQGNSAPDKSGLPSDRFSAERTGGSVSTLTIQRTQQEDSAVYLCASSLGAIRGQPQHFGDGTRLSIL.

The chain carries TRBV19 and TRBJ1-6; D is perhaps TRBD1 (6 bases). There are 14 residues in the CDR3. Germline loops: CDR1 LNHDA, CDR2 SQIVND (reference sequence). Trimming pared 6 bases from V and 5 bases from J, leaving 11 bases between. Here the CDR3 reads CASRRTEDNSPLHF. The CDR3 bases are TGTGCCAGTAGACGGACAGAGGATAATTCACCCCTCCACTTT.

The chain uses TRBV7-2 and TRBJ1-6; 9 bases map to TRBD1. The germline CDR1 and CDR2 sequences are SGHTA and FQGNSA. CDR3 size: 12 residues. Trimming removed 6 bases from V and 9 bases from J; junction bases left unmatched: 0. The CDR3, as DNA: TGTGCCAGCAGGACAGGGGGTTCACCCCTCCACTTT. Translation gives CASRTGGSPLHF.

The chain combines TRBV7-3 with TRBJ1-2; D gene ambiguous. With 5 bases removed from V and 2 bases from J, the gap between germline ends came to 12 bases. Germline lookup yields CDR1 SGHTA and CDR2 FQGTGA. This CDR3 region has 14 residues. CDR3 protein: CASSTESQNYGYTF. Written as DNA, the CDR3 is TGTGCCAGCAGCACGGAATCACAGAACTATGGCTACACCTTC. Supplemented by reference TRBV7-3 and TRBJ1-2, the full variable domain reads GAGVSQTPSNKVTEKGKYVELRCDPISGHTALYWYRQSLGQGPEFLIYFQGTGAADDSGLPNDRFFAVRPEGSVSTLKIQRTERGDSAVYLCASSTESQNYGYTFGSGTRLTVV.

The rearrangement links TRBV19 to TRBJ2-4, with a possible D match to TRBD2 (5 bases). V was clipped by 3 bases and J by 5 bases, with 8 bases between them. CDR3 length: 13 amino acids. In germline, CDR1 is LNHDA, CDR2 SQIVND (reference sequence). Written as DNA, the CDR3 is TGTGCCAGTAGTATCTCTAGCCAAAACATTCAGTACTTC. The encoded protein is CASSISSQNIQYF.

CDR3 DNA: TGTGCCTGGAGTGGACTAGCGGGAGAGACCCAGTACTTC. It yields the protein CAWSGLAGETQYF. V usage is TRBV30 and J usage is TRBJ2-5, with 10 bases matching TRBD2. This CDR3 has 13 residues. V shed 1 base and J 4 bases; nucleotides not matched to a gene: 0. Germline CDR1 reads GTSNPN; CDR2 reads SVGIG (reference sequence).

This clone was recorded a few times. The chain has TRBV5-8 and TRBJ1-3; no clear D gene. Germline V gene sequence: CDR1 SGHTS, CDR2 YDEGEE. There are 14 residues in the CDR3. V lost 4 bases to trimming and J lost 0 bases, with 8 bases between them. DNA of the CDR3: TGTGCCAGCAGCCGGGTCGGCTCTGGAAACACCATATATTTT. The encoded protein is CASSRVGSGNTIYF.

This clone was seen once. V and J are TRBV28 and TRBJ2-7; 7 positions agree with TRBD1. The CDR3 is made up of 15 amino acids. After removal of 0 bases from V and 4 bases from J, the junction contained 6 bases not matched to a gene. CDR1 and CDR2 (germline): MDHEN, SYDVKM. DNA of the CDR3: TGTGCCAGCAGTTTATGGGGACAGACCCTATACGAGCAGTACTTC. Its translation: CASSLWGQTLYEQYF.